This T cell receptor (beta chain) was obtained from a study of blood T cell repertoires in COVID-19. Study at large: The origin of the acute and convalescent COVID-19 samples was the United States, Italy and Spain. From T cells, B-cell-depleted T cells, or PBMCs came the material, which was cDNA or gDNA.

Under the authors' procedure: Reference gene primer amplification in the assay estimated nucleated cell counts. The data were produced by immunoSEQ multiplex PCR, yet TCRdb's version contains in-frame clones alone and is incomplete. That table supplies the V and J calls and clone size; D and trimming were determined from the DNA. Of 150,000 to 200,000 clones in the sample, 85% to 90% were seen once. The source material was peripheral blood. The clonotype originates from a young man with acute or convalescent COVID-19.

The CDR3 is CASSVDGSNTEAFF. CDR3 sequence (DNA): TGTGCCAGCAGCGTAGATGGGAGTAACACTGAAGCTTTCTTT. The V gene is TRBV9, the J gene TRBJ1-1, with D unclear. Trimming removed 0 bases at V and 2 bases at J, with 8 bases between. The CDR3 contains 14 residues. Germline assignment: CDR1 SGDLS and CDR2 YYNGEE.